One T cell receptor beta chain is described in this entry. In this sample, this clone turned up a few times. Its antigen is currently not known. Base quality data are lacking; no much larger clone is found one base away. Each collaborating institution followed its own protocols to collect whole blood in K2EDTA tubes. For TCRbeta analysis, collaborator samples were shipped as frozen whole blood, as isolated PBMCs, or as DNA extracted from either sample type. The sample comes from a study of blood T cell repertoires in COVID-19 (dated by TCRdb to the early 2020s). Study-wide context: Samples from collaborators originated in the United States, Italy and Spain and spanned both the acute and convalescent phases of COVID-19. The material from the prospective study consisted of cDNA or gDNA derived from T cells, B-cell-depleted T cells, or PBMCs. Subjects who had been exposed to COVID-19, were actively infected with it, or had recovered from it provided the deeply sampled blood TCRbeta repertoires that made up the dataset. The repertoires were released in a freely available public database meant as a resource for research on the immune response to SARS-CoV-2. Samples were obtained from the ongoing ImmuneRACE study (first 160 participants) and from some 1,200 subjects provided by 6 global collaborators. The sample metadata nearly always contained a de-identified subject ID, COVID-19 status, age in years and sex. HLA class I and class II types, where available, came from metadata supplied by the sample provider rather than from assay-based typing. Broader findings and caveats from the paper: Clinical and demographic metadata were provided uncurated, with the amount varying by source and participant.

The immunoSEQ Assay, a bias-controlled multiplex PCR, was used to amplify TCRbeta CDR3 regions from genomic DNA. The paper's processing steps were these. Nucleated cell counts per sample were estimated from amplification of reference gene primers within the assay. To quantify the absolute abundance of each unique TCRbeta CDR3 rearrangement, sequence reads were collapsed and filtered. For each sample, productive Simpson clonality was calculated as the square root of Simpson's diversity index across productive rearrangements. Sourced from immuneACCESS, this table was stored by TCRdb with only in-frame sequences that have V and J called. A share of the clones is absent; for the studies checked, an unresolved V gene accounts for under half, and the remainder has no known explanation. V and J calls and clone size follow that table, whereas D and trimming were derived from the DNA. The sample records about 140,000 clones, about 86% of which are singletons. 4% of the sample rests with the top ten.

The CDR3 has 16 amino acids, counting the end cysteine and phenylalanine. The kept DNA is CDR3 alone, 48 bases in frame from the first base. V is shortened by 8 bases, J by 0 bases, and the region joining them spans 19 bases. From a lookup of the germline V gene (reference sequence), CDR1 and CDR2 are WNHNN and SYGVQD. The receptor was isolated from a woman in her sixties with acute or convalescent COVID-19. The source material was peripheral blood. The rearranged segments are TRBV10-1 and TRBJ1-2; tentative D gene TRBD1, with 5 bases matching. The CDR3 loop reads CASPPRGAVANYGYTF. The DNA sequence is TGCGCCAGCCCCCCCCGTGGGGCAGTAGCTAACTATGGCTACACCTTC.